This paragraph covers one T cell receptor (beta chain) sequence. The antigen remains undetermined. The V end lost 2 bases, the J end lost 6 bases, and 15 bases lay between the germline ends. Germline V gene lookup returns CDR1 MNHEY and CDR2 SVGAGI. The CDR3 contains 15 residues. The record originates from a study of identical twins. Template switching, a step in the protocol, added a universal primer site, and cDNA carried unique molecular identifiers. Using its own MiXCR run on the 5' RACE reads, TCRdb lists one record per CDR3 protein. The sample has about 490,000 distinct CDR3 sequences, around 15% seen once. Every one of the donors was a healthy Caucasian. Overall study results and limits: Beta out-of-frame sequences showed weaker excess sharing between twins. Twin-shared out-of-frame alpha sequences were enriched for low generation probability.

The same sample was also used in a study of yellow fever vaccine responses in identical twins.

Sequencing used CD4+ T cells sorted from blood. This TCR came from a woman under 30 in good health. The V call is TRBV6-5, the J call TRBJ2-3; no definite D call. CDR3 residues: CASSYGPVNLDTQYF. Here the CDR3 DNA reads TGTGCCAGCAGTTACGGACCAGTCAATTTGGATACGCAGTATTTT.